This T cell receptor (beta chain) was profiled in a study of blood T cell repertoires in COVID-19. Study information: The origin of the acute and convalescent COVID-19 samples was the United States, Italy and Spain. The analysed material was cDNA or gDNA that came from T cells, B-cell-depleted T cells, or PBMCs.

V lost 4 bases and J lost 2, with 16 bases in between. CDR3 length: 15 amino acids. The germline V gene encodes CDR1 SGHDT and CDR2 YYEEEE. In the original analysis: From reference gene primer amplification, estimates of nucleated cell counts were derived. Profiling relied on immunoSEQ multiplex PCR, and the TCRdb table lists in-frame clones only, not all of them. V and J calls plus clone size are reproduced from that table; the DNA served to infer D and trimming. The table has 58,000 or so clones, over 70% seen once; the top ten hold over 4%. The receptor was isolated from a human donor in a cohort sampled during active COVID-19. The rearrangement joins TRBV5-6 to TRBJ2-7; D may be TRBD1 (6 bases). Sequencing was carried out using peripheral blood. The CDR3 DNA reads TGTGCCAGCAGCCACAGGGTTACCGCGACCTACGAGCAGTACTTC. Encoded protein: CASSHRVTATYEQYF.